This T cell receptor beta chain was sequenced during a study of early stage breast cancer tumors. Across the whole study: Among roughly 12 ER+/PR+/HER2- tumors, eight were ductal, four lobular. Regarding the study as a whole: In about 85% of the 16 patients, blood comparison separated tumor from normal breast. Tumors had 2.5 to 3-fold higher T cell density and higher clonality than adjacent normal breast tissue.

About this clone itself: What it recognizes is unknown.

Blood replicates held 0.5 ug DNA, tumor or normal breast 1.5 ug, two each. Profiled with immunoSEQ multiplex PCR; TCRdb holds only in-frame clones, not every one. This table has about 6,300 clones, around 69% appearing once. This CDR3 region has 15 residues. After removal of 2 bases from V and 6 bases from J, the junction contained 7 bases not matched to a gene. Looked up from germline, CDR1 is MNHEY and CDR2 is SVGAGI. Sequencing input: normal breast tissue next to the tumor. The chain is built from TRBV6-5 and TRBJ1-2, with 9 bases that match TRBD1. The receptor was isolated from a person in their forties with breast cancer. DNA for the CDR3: TGTGCCAGCAGTTACAAGGGACAGGGAGCAAATGGCTACACCTTC. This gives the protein CASSYKGQGANGYTF.